A selection of T cell receptor beta chains follows, all from one sample in a study of T cell changes during pregnancy in multiple sclerosis. Using immunoSEQ multiplex PCR, the repertoire was profiled, and TCRdb retains in-frame clones only, with some absent. The table records about 110,000 clones, about 93% of them present only once. This specimen consisted of peripheral blood, obtained in the third trimester of pregnancy. These receptors were obtained from a female donor with multiple sclerosis, enrolled in a pregnancy study. Both conserved end residues are part of each CDR3. Each record gives: J gene, CDR3 length, clone size, V gene, D gene, CDR3 protein, CDR3 DNA. A D gene is named only where the DNA matches it firmly. Size values are once, few and many counts, or a class for expanded clones, and some rows have none.

TRBJ2-3 | 14 | NA | TRBV19 | NA | CATRRQGGFDTQYF | TGTGCCACCCGAAGACAGGGAGGATTCGATACGCAGTATTTT
TRBJ2-2 | 15 | NA | TRBV7-9 | NA | CASSYRDFYTGELFF | TGTGCCAGCAGCTACCGGGACTTCTACACCGGGGAGCTGTTTTTT
TRBJ1-1 | 14 | NA | TRBV5-5 | NA | CASSYLGVNTEAFF | TGTGCCAGCAGCTATCTAGGGGTGAACACTGAAGCTTTCTTT
TRBJ1-2 | 14 | NA | TRBV30 | NA | CAWRPPGRIYGYTF | TGTGCCTGGAGGCCACCAGGGAGGATCTATGGCTACACCTTC
TRBJ1-5 | 15 | NA | TRBV6-1 | TRBD1 | CASIRYQGAVQPQHF | TGTGCCAGCATCAGATACCAGGGGGCTGTTCAGCCCCAGCATTTT
TRBJ2-7 | 16 | NA | TRBV9 | TRBD2 | CASSVGASGGTYEQYF | TGTGCCAGCAGCGTAGGAGCTAGCGGGGGGACCTACGAGCAGTACTTC
TRBJ1-1 | 13 | NA | TRBV10-2 | NA | CASRGPATTEAFF | TGCGCCAGCAGGGGCCCCGCCACCACTGAAGCTTTCTTT
TRBJ1-2 | 14 | NA | TRBV5-1 | NA | CASSPSPDSAGYTF | TGCGCCAGCAGTCCCTCACCTGACAGCGCTGGCTACACCTTC
TRBJ2-1 | 19 | NA | TRBV14 | TRBD1 | CASSPDPRQGSRSYNEQFF | TGTGCCAGCAGCCCCGATCCGAGACAGGGCTCTCGCTCCTACAATGAGCAGTTCTTC
TRBJ1-1 | 13 | NA | TRBV11-2 | NA | CASSLAENTEAFF | TGTGCCAGCAGCTTAGCAGAGAACACTGAAGCTTTCTTT
TRBJ2-2 | 14 | NA | TRBV18 | NA | CASSPSSTTGELFF | TGTGCCAGCTCACCCTCCTCGACAACCGGGGAGCTGTTTTTT
TRBJ1-1 | 14 | NA | TRBV7-8 | NA | CASSLATGNTEAFF | TGTGCCAGCAGCTTAGCGACAGGGAACACTGAAGCTTTCTTT
TRBJ1-1 | 15 | NA | TRBV7-3 | TRBD1 | CASSLTGQVNTEAFF | TGTGCCAGCAGCTTAACGGGACAGGTGAACACTGAAGCTTTCTTT
TRBJ2-5 | 17 | NA | TRBV4-1 | TRBD2 | CASSPGLAGGPQETQYF | TGCGCCAGCAGCCCAGGACTAGCGGGAGGGCCCCAAGAGACCCAGTACTTC
TRBJ1-3 | 15 | once | TRBV9 | NA | CASSVGGLGGNTIYF | TGTGCCAGCAGCGTAGGGGGCCTAGGTGGAAACACCATATATTTT
TRBJ2-5 | 17 | NA | TRBV5-1 | NA | CASSLRRRTSSQETQYF | TGCGCCAGCAGCTTGCGTAGAAGGACATCGTCTCAAGAGACCCAGTACTTC
TRBJ2-7 | 13 | once | TRBV6-5 | NA | CASNPTGTYEQYF | TGTGCCAGCAACCCGACAGGTACCTACGAGCAGTACTTC
TRBJ1-4 | 15 | NA | TRBV7-9 | NA | CASSPRDTYNEKLFF | TGTGCCAGCAGCCCCCGGGACACCTATAATGAAAAACTGTTTTTT
TRBJ1-2 | 12 | NA | TRBV2 | NA | CASNKGELGYTF | TGTGCCAGCAATAAGGGGGAACTGGGCTACACCTTC
TRBJ2-3 | 15 | once | TRBV4-1 | TRBD2 | CASSSGLALTDTQYF | TGCGCCAGCAGCTCGGGACTAGCTCTTACAGATACGCAGTATTTT
TRBJ2-2 | 19 | NA | TRBV5-1 | TRBD1 | CASSLRTRDRGGDTGELFF | TGCGCCAGCAGCCTGAGGACCCGGGACAGGGGTGGAGACACCGGGGAGCTGTTTTTT
TRBJ1-3 | 17 | NA | TRBV4-1 | NA | CASSQDRGRGAGNTIYF | TGCGCCAGCAGCCAAGATCGCGGGAGGGGCGCTGGAAACACCATATATTTT
TRBJ1-2 | 14 | NA | TRBV5-4 | TRBD1 | CASSLADRAVGYTF | TGTGCCAGCAGCTTGGCGGACAGGGCCGTTGGCTACACCTTC
TRBJ1-1 | 13 | NA | TRBV29-1 | NA | CSVEDGANTEAFF | TGCAGCGTTGAAGATGGGGCAAATACTGAAGCTTTCTTT
TRBJ2-1 | 11 | NA | TRBV7-8 | NA | CASTYMNEQFF | TGTGCCAGCACCTATATGAATGAGCAGTTCTTC
TRBJ2-1 | 14 | few | TRBV5-8 | TRBD2 | CASRGLAGGYEQFF | TGTGCCAGCAGGGGACTAGCGGGGGGATATGAGCAGTTCTTC
TRBJ1-2 | 13 | NA | TRBV28 | NA | CASSLDIPGGYTF | TGTGCCAGCAGTTTGGACATCCCTGGGGGCTACACCTTC
TRBJ2-1 | 16 | NA | TRBV7-9 | NA | CASSLFLRVDSNEQFF | TGTGCCAGCAGCTTATTCCTTCGAGTAGACAGCAATGAGCAGTTCTTC
TRBJ2-3 | 14 | NA | TRBV27 | TRBD2 | CASSGLAATDTQYF | TGTGCCAGCAGTGGACTAGCGGCGACAGATACGCAGTATTTT
TRBJ2-2 | 16 | NA | TRBV10-3 | TRBD2 | CAISNLREGFTGELFF | TGTGCCATCAGTAATTTAAGGGAGGGGTTCACCGGGGAGCTGTTTTTT
TRBJ1-1 | 15 | NA | TRBV6-5 | NA | CASRPPGHRNTEAFF | TGTGCCAGCAGGCCTCCGGGACATAGGAACACTGAAGCTTTCTTT
TRBJ1-3 | 16 | once | TRBV5-1 | NA | CASSLGAASSGNTIYF | TGCGCCAGCAGCTTAGGGGCAGCGAGCTCTGGAAACACCATATATTTT
TRBJ2-1 | 15 | NA | TRBV7-8 | TRBD1 | CASSPNRTGNNEQFF | TGTGCCAGCAGCCCTAACCGGACAGGGAACAATGAGCAGTTCTTC
TRBJ2-5 | 13 | NA | TRBV6-1 | NA | CASSVYPEPTQYF | TGTGCCAGCAGTGTTTACCCGGAGCCGACCCAGTACTTC
TRBJ2-1 | 16 | NA | TRBV6-5 | TRBD2 | CASSYGRGGSYNEQFF | TGTGCCAGCAGTTACGGGCGGGGGGGCTCCTACAATGAGCAGTTCTTC
TRBJ1-3 | 18 | NA | TRBV21-1 | NA | CASSNLESTTSAGNTIYF | TGTGCCAGCAGCAATTTGGAGTCAACTACGTCCGCAGGAAACACCATATATTTT
TRBJ1-3 | 13 | NA | TRBV30 | NA | CAWSIISGNTIYF | TGTGCCTGGAGTATCATCTCTGGAAACACCATATATTTT
TRBJ1-1 | 16 | NA | TRBV4-1 | NA | CASSQGPNDGRTEAFF | TGCGCCAGCAGCCAAGGTCCCAACGACGGGAGAACTGAAGCTTTCTTT
TRBJ2-1 | 16 | NA | TRBV10-1 | TRBD1 | CASSESGGQGLHEQFF | TGCGCCAGCAGTGAGTCGGGGGGACAGGGGTTGCATGAGCAGTTCTTC
TRBJ1-2 | 13 | NA | TRBV29-1 | TRBD1 | CSGGSGTEYGYTF | TGCAGTGGTGGATCCGGGACAGAATATGGCTACACCTTC
TRBJ2-1 | 16 | NA | TRBV6-1 | TRBD2 | CASSATSGTSYNEQFF | TGTGCCAGCAGTGCGACTAGCGGGACCTCCTACAATGAGCAGTTCTTC
TRBJ2-7 | 13 | NA | TRBV6-5 | NA | CASRQGPPYEQYF | TGTGCCAGCAGGCAGGGGCCCCCCTACGAGCAGTACTTC
TRBJ2-5 | 12 | NA | TRBV5-4 | NA | CASSNFQETQYF | TGTGCCAGCAGTAACTTCCAAGAGACCCAGTACTTC
TRBJ2-5 | 14 | NA | TRBV30 | TRBD2 | CAWSGLAGEETQYF | TGTGCCTGGAGTGGACTAGCGGGAGAAGAGACCCAGTACTTC
TRBJ2-1 | 17 | NA | TRBV15 | TRBD2 | CATSRTQGTSGFNEQFF | TGTGCCACCAGCAGGACCCAGGGAACTAGCGGATTCAATGAGCAGTTCTTC
TRBJ1-1 | 15 | NA | TRBV5-1 | TRBD1 | CASSRTDREETEAFF | TGCGCCAGCAGCCGTACCGACAGGGAGGAGACTGAAGCTTTCTTT
TRBJ2-2 | 15 | NA | TRBV5-1 | NA | CASSFGGQGSGELFF | TGCGCCAGCAGCTTCGGCGGCCAGGGATCCGGGGAGCTGTTTTTT
TRBJ1-1 | 12 | NA | TRBV28 | NA | CASSSARTEAFF | TGTGCCAGCAGTTCGGCGCGGACTGAAGCTTTCTTT
TRBJ2-7 | 13 | NA | TRBV19 | TRBD1 | CASRSTGENEQYF | TGTGCCAGTAGATCGACAGGGGAGAACGAGCAGTACTTC
TRBJ2-1 | 17 | NA | TRBV7-2 | NA | CASSLDLPESSYNEQFF | TGTGCCAGCAGCTTAGACCTGCCGGAGAGCTCCTACAATGAGCAGTTCTTC
TRBJ2-1 | 14 | NA | TRBV5-1 | NA | CASSSTGISNEQFF | TGCGCCAGCAGCTCAACAGGGATTAGCAATGAGCAGTTCTTC
TRBJ2-2 | 15 | once | TRBV27 | TRBD1 | CASSGTGALTGELFF | TGTGCCAGTTCCGGGACAGGGGCCCTCACCGGGGAGCTGTTTTTT
TRBJ2-1 | 16 | NA | TRBV19 | TRBD2 | CASRDPGLADDNEQFF | TGTGCCAGTAGAGATCCGGGACTAGCGGACGACAATGAGCAGTTCTTC
TRBJ2-5 | 15 | once | TRBV5-1 | TRBD1 | CASSDGQEYQETQYF | TGCGCCAGCAGCGACGGACAGGAGTACCAAGAGACCCAGTACTTC